In its sample, the clone carrying this T cell receptor (beta chain) was seen a few times. Sorting based on CD45RO/CCR7/CD25/CD127/CD95/CD27 separated CD4+ naive, central memory, regulatory and stem cell-like memory cells. The sample comes from a study of beta chain features in type 1 diabetes. The study reverse transcribed the entire isolated RNA, so it sequenced expressed TCRB transcripts. Measured with immunoSEQ multiplex PCR; TCRdb has only the in-frame clones, and not every one. The table has roughly 300,000 clones, 13% to 15% seen once. Germline assignment: CDR1 MNHEY and CDR2 SVGAGI. V lost 6 bases and J lost 5; bases outside the gene matches: 11. The CDR3 loop spans 15 amino acids.

J is TRBJ2-5 and V is TRBV6-5; 8 bases align to TRBD1. Sequencing was carried out using central memory CD4+ T cells from blood. The TCR sequence derives from a man between 25 and 39 years old in good health. This CDR3 reads CASRLGQAVSETQYF. The CDR3 DNA reads TGTGCCAGCAGACTGGGACAGGCGGTTTCGGAGACCCAGTACTTC.